Each of the 30 T cell receptor beta chains below was sequenced from the same sample in a study of CD4 T cells in relation to SARS-CoV-2 and coronaviruses. Produced via immunoSEQ multiplex PCR; TCRdb's table is partial and in-frame only. The sample includes 38,000 or so clones, around 85% of them seen just once. For these receptors, no antigen is known. Specimen: naive CD4+ T cells from PBMCs, cultured in vitro. Subset specified: naive CD4+ T cells isolated by negative enrichment. These receptor sequences come from an adult with COVID-19.

This rearrangement joins TRBV28 to TRBJ2-3; D remains unclear. The CDR3 is made up of 15 amino acids. V lost 4 bases and J lost 0, with 11 bases in between. Germline assignment: CDR1 MDHEN and CDR2 SYDVKM. The DNA for the CDR3 is TGTGCCAGCAGTTCCCGATTTACTAGCACAGATACGCAGTATTTT. It specifies CASSSRFTSTDTQYF.

This chain uses TRBV27 with TRBJ2-2, with 8 positions matching TRBD2. Germline-derived CDR1 and CDR2 are MNHEY and SMNVEV (reference sequence). The CDR3 has 14 residues. The V segment lost 5 bases and the J segment 2 bases; nucleotides outside the gene matches: 1. For the CDR3, the DNA is TGTGCCAGCAGTAGCGGGGGTAACACCGGGGAGCTGTTTTTT. Translating it yields CASSSGGNTGELFF.

V and J are TRBV27 and TRBJ1-5, with D perhaps TRBD1 (5 bases). The V end was cut by 8 bases, the J end by 0 bases, with 14 bases between. The CDR3 runs to 15 residues. Germline V gene data show CDR1 as MNHEY and CDR2 as SMNVEV (reference sequence). CDR3 region: CASSRDPYSNQPQHF. The CDR3 DNA follows: TGTGCCAGCTCCCGGGACCCTTATAGCAATCAGCCCCAGCATTTT.

The chain uses TRBV28 and TRBJ2-5; no definite D call. The CDR3 loop spans 13 amino acids. Germline CDR1 MDHEN, CDR2 SYDVKM. The germline V and J ends were trimmed by 6 bases and 5 bases, with 13 bases remaining between them. The CDR3 coding sequence is TGTGCCAGCAGCCTCCGTGCCTCTGAGACCCAGTACTTC. It translates to CASSLRASETQYF. The whole variable domain, remainder taken from reference TRBV28 and TRBJ2-5, is DVKVTQSSRYLVKRTGEKVFLECVQDMDHENMFWYRQDPGLGLRLIYFSYDVKMKEKGDIPEGYSVSREKKERFSLILESASTNQTSMYLCASSLRASETQYFGPGTRLLVL.

The chain links TRBV2 to TRBJ2-7; D is unclear. CDR1 is SNHLY and CDR2 is FYNNEI in the germline V gene. Trimming removed 9 bases from V and 0 bases from J, with 12 bases in between. This CDR3 region has 13 residues. The CDR3 reads CASMKLSSYEQYF. In DNA, the CDR3 is TGTGCCAGTATGAAACTAAGCTCCTACGAGCAGTACTTC.

This sequence joins TRBV6-4 and TRBJ1-6; D gene uncertain. V was shortened by 2 bases and J by 7 bases, with 12 bases between the two germline ends. There are 15 residues in the CDR3. Germline CDR1 is MRHNA and CDR2 is SNTAGT. The CDR3 coding sequence is TGTGCCAGCAGTGACAGCGCAGGTGGCAATTCACCCCTCCACTTT. This encodes CASSDSAGGNSPLHF.

The V and J genes are TRBV5-6 and TRBJ2-7; D is undetermined. Germline CDR1 is SGHDT and CDR2 is YYEEEE. Between the trimmed V and J ends, which lost 3 bases and 2 bases, there was a span of 6 bases. The CDR3 loop spans 12 amino acids. The CDR3 region has the DNA TGTGCCAGCAGCTATCGGGCCTACGAGCAGTACTTC. It translates to CASSYRAYEQYF.

This clone has only one observation. The gene calls are TRBV5-4 and TRBJ1-2; TRBD1 matches at 10 bases. V was clipped by 4 bases and J by 6 bases; unmatched bases: 9. Germline values: CDR1 SGHNT, CDR2 YYREEE (reference sequence). This CDR3 is built from 15 residues. CDR3 sequence reads: CASSRLTGTGDGYTF. The CDR3 DNA reads TGTGCCAGCAGCCGCCTAACCGGGACAGGGGATGGCTACACCTTC.

The V and J genes are TRBV5-4 and TRBJ1-1; weak D call: TRBD1 (5 bases). Germline V gene lookup returns CDR1 SGHNT and CDR2 YYREEE (reference sequence). The V gene lost 5 bases and the J gene lost 1 base, with 9 bases spanning the gap. The CDR3 contains 13 residues. The CDR3 loop is CASSQTENTEAFF. DNA of the CDR3: TGTGCCAGCAGTCAGACAGAGAACACTGAAGCTTTCTTT.

This clone appeared a few times. V and J are TRBV28 and TRBJ1-5, with TRBD1 matching 11 bases. The CDR3 contains 14 residues. J lost 9 bases, V lost 4 bases, and 5 bases had no gene match. The germline CDR1 and CDR2 sequences are MDHEN and SYDVKM. The CDR3, as DNA: TGTGCCAGCAGTTGGGACAGGGGGGTTCCGCCCCAGCATTTT. Amino acids: CASSWDRGVPPQHF.

In DNA, the CDR3 is TGTGCCAGCAACAGGAGGGGGCTGGAGACCCAGTACTTC. The encoded protein is CASNRRGLETQYF. The chain combines TRBV25-1 with TRBJ2-5; D possibly corresponds to TRBD1 (7 bases). This CDR3 has 13 amino acids. Germline-derived CDR1 and CDR2 are MGHDK and SYGVNS. V was pared by 7 bases and J by 5 bases, with 14 bases between.

The chain links TRBV13 to TRBJ2-3; 9 bases align to TRBD2. Per germline, CDR1 PRHDT and CDR2 FYEKMQ (reference sequence). The CDR3 extends over 15 amino acids. With V trimmed by 5 bases and J by 0 bases, 3 bases remained unmatched. DNA for the CDR3: TGTGCCAGCAGCGAGACTAGCGGAAGCACAGATACGCAGTATTTT. As protein: CASSETSGSTDTQYF.

The rearrangement uses TRBV20-1 and TRBJ2-3; weak D call: TRBD2 (6 bases). The germline V gene encodes CDR1 DFQATT and CDR2 SNEGSKA (reference sequence). The CDR3 runs to 13 residues. V gave up 3 bases and J gave up 1 base, with 8 bases separating them. The CDR3 bases are TGCAGTGCTAGTATAGCGGGCACAGATACGCAGTATTTT. It yields the protein CSASIAGTDTQYF.

This clone was seen just once. Here the CDR3 reads CASRPGREILETQYF. DNA of the CDR3: TGCGCCAGCCGTCCGGGCAGGGAGATCCTAGAGACCCAGTACTTC. The chain couples TRBV5-1 to TRBJ2-5; D tentatively reads TRBD1 or TRBD2 (5 bases each). Germline assignment: CDR1 SGHRS and CDR2 YFSETQ. V was pared by 7 bases and J by 4 bases, with 20 bases between. The CDR3 is made up of 15 amino acids.

V usage is TRBV18 and J usage is TRBJ2-3; 8 bases align to TRBD2. The CDR3 runs 15 residues. V was clipped by 3 bases and J by 4 bases; unmatched bases: 6. Germline CDR1 is KGHSH and CDR2 is LQKENI. The CDR3 is CASSPTGLVSDTQYF. The CDR3 DNA follows: TGTGCCAGCTCACCGACGGGACTAGTCTCAGATACGCAGTATTTT.

This chain uses TRBV7-9 with TRBJ2-7; TRBD2 agrees at 7 bases. The CDR3 sequence is 15 residues long. Germline V gene data show CDR1 as SEHNR and CDR2 as FQNEAQ (reference sequence). Losses at the gene ends were 8 bases for V and 0 bases for J; bases not matched to a gene: 10. The CDR3 region is CASGILAVSSYEQYF. For the CDR3, the DNA is TGTGCCAGCGGCATTCTAGCGGTTAGCTCCTACGAGCAGTACTTC.

V and J are TRBV18 and TRBJ2-5, with D uncertain. The CDR3 contains 13 residues. Trimming took 5 bases from V and 5 from J, leaving 12 bases between them. Germline assignment: CDR1 KGHSH and CDR2 LQKENI. The CDR3 region has the DNA TGTGCCAGCTCATTTTCCACGAAGGAGACCCAGTACTTC. Its translation: CASSFSTKETQYF.

V usage is TRBV11-2 and J usage is TRBJ2-1; 11 bases are a match to TRBD1. Trimming took 1 base from V and 8 from J; bases not matched to a gene: 13. The germline gives CDR1 SGHAT, CDR2 FQNNGV. The CDR3 covers 18 residues. The DNA of the CDR3 is TGTGCCAGCAGCTTAGCCGAACTCCGGGACAGGGGGGTTTATGAGCAGTTCTTC. It yields the protein CASSLAELRDRGVYEQFF. The variable domain in full, completed from reference TRBV11-2 and TRBJ2-1, reads EAGVAQSPRYKIIEKRQSVAFWCNPISGHATLYWYQQILGQGPKLLIQFQNNGVVDDSQLPKDRFSAERLKGVDSTLKIQPAKLEDSAVYLCASSLAELRDRGVYEQFFGPGTRLTVL.

The V gene is TRBV7-9, the J gene TRBJ1-4; 10 bases line up with TRBD1. The CDR3 extends over 15 amino acids. V lost 0 bases to trimming and J lost 6 bases; unmatched junction nucleotides: 1. Germline-derived CDR1 and CDR2 are SEHNR and FQNEAQ (reference sequence). The CDR3 DNA reads as TGTGCCAGCAGCTTAGCTGGGACAGGGGATGAAAAACTGTTTTTT. This translates into CASSLAGTGDEKLFF.

The chain employs TRBV28 and TRBJ1-5; 8 positions agree with TRBD1. The length of the CDR3 is 16 residues. Trimming took 5 bases from V and 2 from J; bases not matched to a gene: 8. Germline V gene sequence: CDR1 MDHEN, CDR2 SYDVKM. CDR3 residues: CASSPKGQGGNQPQHF. For the CDR3, the DNA is TGTGCCAGCAGTCCAAAAGGACAGGGCGGCAATCAGCCCCAGCATTTT.

In this sample, this clone turned up a few times. The rearrangement joins TRBV6-5 to TRBJ2-1; D remains ambiguous. The V end was cut by 5 bases, the J end by 8 bases, with 19 bases between. The CDR3 has 15 amino acids. Germline lookup yields CDR1 MNHEY and CDR2 SVGAGI. The CDR3 DNA sequence: TGTGCCAGCAGTAGTTCGGGCCTCCCGGTCGATGAGCAGTTCTTC. Its translation is CASSSSGLPVDEQFF.

The chain is built from TRBV5-1 and TRBJ1-5; D not resolved. The CDR3 length is 13 residues. Trimming left V 1 base short and J 5 bases short, with 7 bases between. CDR1 and CDR2 (germline): SGHRS, YFSETQ. As DNA, the CDR3 is TGCGCCAGCAGCTTGCAGGTAGATCAGCCCCAGCATTTT. Translating gives CASSLQVDQPQHF.

The rearrangement uses TRBV9 and TRBJ2-7, with 9 bases lining up with TRBD1. After removal of 3 bases from V and 3 bases from J, the junction contained 4 bases not matched to a gene. The CDR3 spans 14 residues. The germline CDR1 and CDR2 sequences are SGDLS and YYNGEE. CDR3: CASSEGQGYYEQYF. The CDR3 DNA sequence: TGTGCCAGCAGCGAGGGACAGGGTTACTACGAGCAGTACTTC.

The gene calls are TRBV5-6 and TRBJ1-6, with a weak D call TRBD1 (5 bases). Germline CDR1 reads SGHDT; CDR2 reads YYEEEE. V was shortened by 5 bases and J by 7 bases, with 19 bases between the two germline ends. This CDR3 comprises 16 residues. In DNA form, the CDR3 reads TGTGCCAGCAGTCCCCAGACGGGACTCCTAAATTCACCCCTCCACTTT. Residues: CASSPQTGLLNSPLHF.

The rearrangement links TRBV12-3 or TRBV12-4 to TRBJ1-1; no clear D. V gave up 8 bases and J gave up 2 bases, with 9 bases separating them. The CDR3 covers 12 residues. The CDR3 protein is CASGLFNTEAFF. The CDR3 nucleotides read TGTGCCAGCGGACTTTTTAACACTGAAGCTTTCTTT.

V usage is TRBV6-2 or TRBV6-3 and J usage is TRBJ2-2, with 7 bases identical to TRBD2. Germline values: CDR1 MNHEY, CDR2 SVGEGT. V shed 4 bases, J shed 0 bases, and the junction held 2 bases outside the gene matches. The CDR3 runs 15 residues. CDR3 region: CASSWDYANTGELFF. CDR3 nucleotide sequence: TGTGCCAGCAGTTGGGACTACGCGAACACCGGGGAGCTGTTTTTT.

The chain is built from TRBV7-2 and TRBJ2-3; no clear D. Germline V gene lookup returns CDR1 SGHTA and CDR2 FQGNSA. The CDR3 consists of 11 residues. V was shortened by 3 bases and J by 2 bases, with 0 bases between the two germline ends. The CDR3 bases are TGTGCCAGCAGCTTCACAGATACGCAGTATTTT. Protein: CASSFTDTQYF.

This rearrangement joins TRBV7-8 to TRBJ2-5, with TRBD2 matching 11 bases. Germline V gives CDR1 SGHVS, CDR2 FQNEAQ. V was clipped by 5 bases and J by 2 bases; unmatched bases: 7. The CDR3 has 16 amino acids. CDR3 region: CASSILGTSGQETQYF. The CDR3 DNA reads TGTGCCAGCAGCATTCTCGGGACTAGCGGACAAGAGACCCAGTACTTC.

The chain uses TRBV20-1 and TRBJ2-7; a possible D gene is TRBD1 (6 bases). From germline, CDR1 is DFQATT and CDR2 SNEGSKA (reference sequence). Trimming shortened V by 3 bases and J by 2 bases, and 8 bases separated the two germline ends. The CDR3 runs 12 residues. The CDR3 nucleotides read TGCAGTGCTAGTTCAGGGGCCTACGAGCAGTACTTC. The encoded protein is CSASSGAYEQYF.

The count of this clone is one. V is TRBV15 and J is TRBJ2-1; TRBD2 agrees at 13 bases. Germline lookup yields CDR1 LNHNV and CDR2 YYDKDF (reference sequence). This CDR3 comprises 19 residues. V gave up 1 base and J gave up 1 base; unmatched junction bases: 7. As DNA, the CDR3 is TGTGCCACCAGCAGAGGTAGGACTAGCGGGAGAGGGTCCTACAATGAGCAGTTCTTC. Encoded protein: CATSRGRTSGRGSYNEQFF. Filled out from reference TRBV15 and TRBJ2-1, the complete variable domain reads DAMVIQNPRYQVTQFGKPVTLSCSQTLNHNVMYWYQQKSSQAPKLLFHYYDKDFNNEADTPDNFQSRRPNTSFCFLDIRSPGLGDTAMYLCATSRGRTSGRGSYNEQFFGPGTRLTVL.